Here is one TCR beta chain with its context. Antigen unknown. The data were taken from a study of T cell responses to AZD1222 COVID-19 vaccine. Overall study results and limits: It should be noted that donors were predominantly white British and more often female, and clonal diversity was possibly underestimated. AZD1222 recipients seropositive at baseline numbered only six. Spike regions recognized by vaccine-associated CD4 TCRs spanned the protein, led by 160-218 and 743-854. Compared with day 0, the breadth and depth of the Spike-specific TCR repertoire rose significantly after two doses of AZD1222.

TCRdb's table, derived via immunoSEQ multiplex PCR, lists solely in-frame clones and lacks some. Counted here are approximately 88,000 clones, 85% to 90% occurring once; the ten biggest clones make up around 5%. J gave up 8 bases and V 3 bases, and 5 bases lay outside the gene matches. CDR3 length: 13 residues. Germline CDR1 is SGHNT and CDR2 is YYREEE (reference sequence). The TCR sequence derives from an adult who received the AZD1222 COVID-19 vaccine. Here the sequenced sample was peripheral blood, taken 28 days after the second AZD1222 dose. The chain carries TRBV5-4 and TRBJ2-1; 7 bases line up with TRBD1. The CDR3 protein is CASSSKTGYEQFF. The CDR3 DNA is TGTGCCAGCAGCTCCAAGACAGGGTATGAGCAGTTCTTC.